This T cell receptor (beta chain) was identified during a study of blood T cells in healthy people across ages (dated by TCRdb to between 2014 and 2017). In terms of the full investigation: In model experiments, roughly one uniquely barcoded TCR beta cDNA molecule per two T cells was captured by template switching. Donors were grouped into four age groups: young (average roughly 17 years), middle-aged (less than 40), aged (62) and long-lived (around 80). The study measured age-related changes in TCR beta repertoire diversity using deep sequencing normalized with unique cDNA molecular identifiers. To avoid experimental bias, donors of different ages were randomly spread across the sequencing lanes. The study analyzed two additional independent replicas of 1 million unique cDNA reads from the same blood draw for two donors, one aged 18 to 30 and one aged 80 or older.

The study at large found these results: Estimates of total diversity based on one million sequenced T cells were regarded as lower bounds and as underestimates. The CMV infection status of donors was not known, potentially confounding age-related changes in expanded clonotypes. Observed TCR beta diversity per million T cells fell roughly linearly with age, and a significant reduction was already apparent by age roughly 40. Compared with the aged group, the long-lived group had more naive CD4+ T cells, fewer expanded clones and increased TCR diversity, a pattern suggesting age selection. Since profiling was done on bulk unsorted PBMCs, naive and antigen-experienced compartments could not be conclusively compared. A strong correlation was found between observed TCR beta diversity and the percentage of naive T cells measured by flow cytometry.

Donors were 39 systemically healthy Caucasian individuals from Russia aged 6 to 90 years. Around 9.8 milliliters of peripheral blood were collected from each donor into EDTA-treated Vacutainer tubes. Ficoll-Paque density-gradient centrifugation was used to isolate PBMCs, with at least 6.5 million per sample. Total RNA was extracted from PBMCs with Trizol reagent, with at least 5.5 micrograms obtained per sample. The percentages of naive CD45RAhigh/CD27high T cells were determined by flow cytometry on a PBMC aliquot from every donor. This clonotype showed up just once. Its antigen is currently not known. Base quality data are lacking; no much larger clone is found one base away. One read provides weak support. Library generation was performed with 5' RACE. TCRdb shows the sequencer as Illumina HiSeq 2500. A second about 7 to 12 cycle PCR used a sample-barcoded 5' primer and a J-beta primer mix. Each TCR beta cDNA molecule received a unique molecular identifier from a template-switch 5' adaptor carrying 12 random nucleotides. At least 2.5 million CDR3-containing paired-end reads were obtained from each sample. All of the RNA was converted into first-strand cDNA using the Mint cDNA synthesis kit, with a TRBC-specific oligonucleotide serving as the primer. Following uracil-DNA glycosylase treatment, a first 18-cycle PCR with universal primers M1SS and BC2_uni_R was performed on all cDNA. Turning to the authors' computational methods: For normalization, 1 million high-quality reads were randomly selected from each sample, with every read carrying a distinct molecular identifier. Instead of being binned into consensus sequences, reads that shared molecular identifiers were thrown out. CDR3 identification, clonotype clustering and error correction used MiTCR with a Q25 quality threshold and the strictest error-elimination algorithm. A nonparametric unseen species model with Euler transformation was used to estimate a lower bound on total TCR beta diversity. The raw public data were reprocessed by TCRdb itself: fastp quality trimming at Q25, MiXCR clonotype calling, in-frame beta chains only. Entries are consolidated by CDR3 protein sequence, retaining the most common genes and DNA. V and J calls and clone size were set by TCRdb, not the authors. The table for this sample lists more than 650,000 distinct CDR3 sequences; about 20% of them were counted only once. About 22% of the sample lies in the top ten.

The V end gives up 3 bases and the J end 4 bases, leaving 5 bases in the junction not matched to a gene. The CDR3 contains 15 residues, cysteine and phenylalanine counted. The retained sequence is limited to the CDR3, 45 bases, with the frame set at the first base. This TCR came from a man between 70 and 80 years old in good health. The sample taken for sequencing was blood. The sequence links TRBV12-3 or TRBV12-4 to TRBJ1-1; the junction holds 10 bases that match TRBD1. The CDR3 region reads CASSFPGQGSTEAFF. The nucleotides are TGTGCCAGCAGTTTCCCGGGACAGGGGTCCACTGAAGCTTTCTTT.